One and the same sample provided the 23 T cell receptor beta chains below, sequenced in a study of CD8 T cells in Susac syndrome. The RNA, about 0.5 to 1 ug, was put through reverse transcription using random hexamers. TCRdb ran MiXCR on the immunoSEQ multiplex PCR reads and lists one entry per CDR3 protein. The profile shows about 210,000 distinct CDR3 sequences, roughly 96% of them singletons. Material for sequencing was CD4+ T cells from PBMCs. The receptor source for this set is a human donor with multiple sclerosis.

This clonotype was detected a few times. This chain links TRBV20-1 with TRBJ2-5, with 9 bases lining up with TRBD2. The germline CDR1 and CDR2 sequences are DFQATT and SNEGSKA (reference sequence). J gave up 0 bases and V 5 bases, and 4 bases lay outside the gene matches. The CDR3 spans 14 residues. The CDR3 region is CSAPRGGYQETQYF. The CDR3 bases are TGCAGTGCTCCGCGGGGGGGCTACCAAGAGACCCAGTACTTC.

The chain links TRBV20-1 to TRBJ2-1; 7 nucleotides agree with TRBD2. Losses at the gene ends were 3 bases for V and 5 bases for J; bases not matched to a gene: 10. The germline gives CDR1 DFQATT, CDR2 SNEGSKA (reference sequence). This CDR3 has 15 residues. The CDR3 coding sequence is TGCAGTGCTAGTGAGTTCGCGGGAGCCAACAATGAGCAGTTCTTC. It encodes CSASEFAGANNEQFF.

The rearrangement joins TRBV20-1 to TRBJ2-1; 10 bases fit TRBD2. This CDR3 contains 17 residues. Trimming at V came to 1 base and at J to 4 bases, leaving 10 bases not matched to a gene. Germline V gene data show CDR1 as DFQATT and CDR2 as SNEGSKA (reference sequence). The DNA of the CDR3 is TGCAGTGCTAGAGGCTCCGTTAGCGGGGGGAAATACAATGAGCAGTTCTTC. Translated, it gives CSARGSVSGGKYNEQFF.

The chain recombines TRBV1 with TRBJ1-2; the table names TRBD1, a call not compared with the DNA. TRBV1 is annotated as a pseudogene. The CDR3 is 15 amino acids. Here the CDR3 reads CTSRPDTGVNYGYTF. The CDR3 DNA reads TGCACCAGCAGACCCGACACCGGGGTTAACTATGGCTACACCTTC.

The rearrangement uses TRBV20-1 and TRBJ2-3, with TRBD2 identical over 8 bases. The CDR3 covers 13 residues. V was pared by 3 bases and J by 5 bases, with 4 bases of the junction left unmatched. In germline, CDR1 is DFQATT, CDR2 SNEGSKA (reference sequence). The CDR3 coding sequence is TGCAGTGCTAGCGGGAGGGCCGAAGATACGCAGTATTTT. This codes for CSASGRAEDTQYF.

The CDR3 region has the DNA TGTGCCAGCAGGCAGAGAACGAACACCGGGGAGCTGTTTTTT. Amino acid sequence: CASRQRTNTGELFF. V and J are TRBV3-1 and TRBJ2-2; no clear D. Trimming removed 6 bases from V and 0 bases from J, with 8 bases in between. This CDR3 region has 14 residues. In germline, CDR1 is LGHDT, CDR2 YNNKEL (reference sequence). Using reference TRBV3-1 and TRBJ2-2 for the parts outside the CDR3, the full variable domain is DTAVSQTPKYLVTQMGNDKSIKCEQNLGHDTMYWYKQDSKKFLKIMFSYNNKELIINETVPNRFSPKSPDKAHLNLHINSLELGDSAVYFCASRQRTNTGELFFGEGSRLTVL.

This clonotype was seen once. CDR3 coding DNA: TGTGCCAGCAGCGTACTGGGACAGGATCACTCACCCCTCCACTTT. It yields the protein CASSVLGQDHSPLHF. The chain recombines TRBV9 with TRBJ1-6, with 8 bases fitting TRBD1. The CDR3 loop spans 15 amino acids. Per the germline V gene, CDR1 is SGDLS and CDR2 is YYNGEE. V lost 1 base to trimming and J lost 10 bases; unmatched junction nucleotides: 7.

This chain connects TRBV9 to TRBJ1-6; D not resolved. Looked up from germline, CDR1 is SGDLS and CDR2 is YYNGEE. The CDR3 contains 13 residues. Trimming took off 7 bases at V and 8 bases at J, with 13 bases between the two ends. The CDR3 coding sequence is TGTGCCAGCGGTGTGACGGGAGATTCACCCCTCCACTTT. Amino acids: CASGVTGDSPLHF.

This clonotype appeared a single time. The chain carries TRBV29-1 and TRBJ2-3; possible D gene TRBD2, 5 bases. Deletions cut 6 bases from V and 1 base from J, with 20 bases between. Germline CDR1 is SQVTM and CDR2 is ANQGSEA. The CDR3 consists of 16 residues. CDR3 sequence (DNA): TGCAGCGTCTCTGGTAGGGCGGGTGAGCGCACAGATACGCAGTATTTT. Its translation is CSVSGRAGERTDTQYF.

This rearrangement joins TRBV10-3 to TRBJ2-7; D not resolved. The V and J ends lost 10 bases and 0 bases respectively, with 16 bases between them. Germline values: CDR1 ENHRY, CDR2 SYGVKD. The CDR3 totals 14 residues. CDR3 nucleotide sequence: TGTGCCACCGCACTGACGTTCAGCTCCTACGAGCAGTACTTC. This translates into CATALTFSSYEQYF.

The chain has TRBV14 and TRBJ2-3; D is uncertain. The V gene's germline CDR1 is SGHDN and CDR2 FVKESK. This CDR3 has 12 amino acids. Trimming took 4 bases from V and 8 from J, leaving 10 bases between them. The CDR3 region is CASSPAVGTQYF. The CDR3 DNA follows: TGTGCCAGCAGCCCCGCGGTGGGTACGCAGTATTTT. Combining the CDR3 with reference TRBV14 and TRBJ2-3 gives the whole variable domain EAGVTQFPSHSVIEKGQTVTLRCDPISGHDNLYWYRRVMGKEIKFLLHFVKESKQDESGMPNNRFLAERTGGTYSTLKVQPAELEDSGVYFCASSPAVGTQYFGPGTRLTVL.

This chain uses TRBV18 with TRBJ2-1; TRBD2 matches 7 bases. V lost 4 bases to trimming and J lost 0 bases; unmatched junction nucleotides: 9. The V gene's germline CDR1 is KGHSH and CDR2 LQKENI. The CDR3 is 17 amino acids. CDR3 nucleotides: TGTGCCAGCTCACTAAGTTCCCGGGGGGTCTCCTACAATGAGCAGTTCTTC. As protein: CASSLSSRGVSYNEQFF. Looking up the rest from reference TRBV18 and TRBJ2-1 gives the full variable domain: NAGVMQNPRHLVRRRGQEARLRCSPMKGHSHVYWYRQLPEEGLKFMVYLQKENIIDESGMPKERFSAEFPKEGPSILRIQQVVRGDSAAYFCASSLSSRGVSYNEQFFGPGTRLTVL.

The chain employs TRBV29-1 and TRBJ2-7; D is ambiguous. The V gene's germline CDR1 is SQVTM and CDR2 ANQGSEA. V was cut by 4 bases and J by 4 bases, with 20 bases left in between. The CDR3 contains 15 residues. The CDR3 loop is CSVVVWGIGQYEQYF. CDR3 nucleotide sequence: TGCAGCGTTGTAGTTTGGGGAATCGGTCAGTACGAGCAGTACTTC.

This clonotype appeared once. The genes are TRBV28 and TRBJ2-5, with 8 nucleotides matching TRBD2. V shed 4 bases and J 3 bases; nucleotides not matched to a gene: 7. The CDR3 is 15 amino acids. Germline-derived CDR1 and CDR2 are MDHEN and SYDVKM. CDR3: CASSWITSGKETQYF. The CDR3 DNA reads as TGTGCCAGCAGTTGGATAACTAGCGGAAAAGAGACCCAGTACTTC.

The chain has TRBV29-1 and TRBJ1-2; no definite D call. Germline V lookup: CDR1 SQVTM, CDR2 ANQGSEA. The CDR3 length is 13 residues. V was pared by 4 bases and J by 0 bases, with 9 bases between. Here the CDR3 reads CSVGVGANYGYTF. CDR3 nucleotide sequence: TGCAGCGTTGGGGTAGGAGCTAACTATGGCTACACCTTC.

The table lists this clonotype with a count of one. CDR3 protein: CSVPGASNTEAFF. The CDR3 DNA reads as TGCAGCGTCCCCGGGGCTTCGAACACTGAAGCTTTCTTT. The chain uses TRBV29-1 and TRBJ1-1; tentative D call: TRBD1 (5 bases). This CDR3 comprises 13 residues. The V gene lost 6 bases and the J gene lost 1 base, with 12 bases spanning the gap. Germline CDR1 reads SQVTM; CDR2 reads ANQGSEA.

A single count supports this clonotype. The rearrangement uses TRBV27 and TRBJ2-5, with D maybe TRBD1 (8 bases). This CDR3 spans 15 amino acids. V lost 5 bases, J lost 4 bases, and 17 bases lay in between. Germline V gene sequence: CDR1 MNHEY, CDR2 SMNVEV (reference sequence). The DNA for the CDR3 is TGTGCCAGCAGTCCGCGGACAGGGAGGGTAGAGACCCAGTACTTC. Its translation is CASSPRTGRVETQYF.

The genes are TRBV3-1 and TRBJ2-7, with 10 bases lining up with TRBD2. The CDR3 runs 14 residues. V lost 4 bases and J lost 3; bases outside the gene matches: 3. The germline V gene encodes CDR1 LGHDT and CDR2 YNNKEL (reference sequence). The CDR3 region is CASSRGLADYEQYF. The CDR3 bases are TGTGCCAGCAGCCGCGGACTAGCGGACTACGAGCAGTACTTC.

The rearrangement links TRBV12-3 or TRBV12-4 to TRBJ2-7, with D perhaps TRBD1 (6 bases). V dropped 2 bases and J dropped 1 base, with 15 bases sitting between them. The CDR3 covers 16 residues. The DNA for the CDR3 is TGTGCCAGCAGTTTATTCATGGGGGCGCAGTCCTACGAGCAGTACTTC. Encoded protein: CASSLFMGAQSYEQYF.

The chain employs TRBV20-1 and TRBJ2-7; TRBD1 aligns across 7 bases. CDR3 length: 13 residues. Per the germline V gene, CDR1 is DFQATT and CDR2 is SNEGSKA (reference sequence). Losses at the gene ends were 6 bases for V and 2 bases for J; bases not matched to a gene: 7. The CDR3 bases are TGCAGTGCACCGACAGGGTGGGCCTACGAGCAGTACTTC. Translation gives CSAPTGWAYEQYF.

The rearrangement links TRBV20-1 to TRBJ2-1, with D perhaps matching TRBD1 (5 bases). Trimming took off 8 bases at V and 7 bases at J, with 9 bases between the two ends. The CDR3 is made up of 10 amino acids. Germline loops: CDR1 DFQATT, CDR2 SNEGSKA (reference sequence). CDR3 coding DNA: TGCAGTCTACAGGAAAATGAGCAGTTCTTC. Translated, it gives CSLQENEQFF.

This clonotype has just a few counts. The chain employs TRBV29-1 and TRBJ2-1, with unresolved D. The CDR3 is 12 residues long. V gave up 4 bases and J gave up 2 bases, with 6 bases separating them. Germline V gene data show CDR1 as SQVTM and CDR2 as ANQGSEA. CDR3 DNA sequence: TGCAGCGTTGGCAGAGCCTACAATGAGCAGTTCTTC. It encodes CSVGRAYNEQFF.

V usage is TRBV3-1 and J usage is TRBJ2-7, with D perhaps given as TRBD1 or TRBD2 (5 bases each). V gave up 3 bases and J gave up 0 bases, with 12 bases separating them. Germline-derived CDR1 and CDR2 are LGHDT and YNNKEL (reference sequence). This CDR3 has 15 amino acids. CDR3 residues: CASSQGRSSSYEQYF. The CDR3 DNA reads as TGTGCCAGCAGCCAGGGACGGTCGAGCTCCTACGAGCAGTACTTC.